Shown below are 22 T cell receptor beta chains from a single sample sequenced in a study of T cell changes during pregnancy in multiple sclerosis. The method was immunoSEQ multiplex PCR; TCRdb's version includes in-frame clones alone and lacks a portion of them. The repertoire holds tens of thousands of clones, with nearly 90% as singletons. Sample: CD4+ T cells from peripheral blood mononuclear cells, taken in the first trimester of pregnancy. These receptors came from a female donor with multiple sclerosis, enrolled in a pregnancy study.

The CDR3 DNA sequence: TGTGCCAGCAGCCCTAGGGGACAGGGGTTTAATGAGCAGTTCTTC. Translated, it gives CASSPRGQGFNEQFF. V is TRBV7-3 and J is TRBJ2-1; 10 positions agree with TRBD1. J gave up 7 bases and V 5 bases, and 8 bases lay outside the gene matches. This CDR3 has 15 residues. Germline CDR1 and CDR2: SGHTA and FQGTGA.

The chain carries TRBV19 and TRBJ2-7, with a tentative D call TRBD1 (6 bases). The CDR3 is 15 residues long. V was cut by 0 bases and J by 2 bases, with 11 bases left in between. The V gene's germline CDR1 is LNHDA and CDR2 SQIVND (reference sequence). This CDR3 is CASSIDSTGTYEQYF. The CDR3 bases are TGTGCCAGTAGTATAGACTCGACAGGAACCTACGAGCAGTACTTC.

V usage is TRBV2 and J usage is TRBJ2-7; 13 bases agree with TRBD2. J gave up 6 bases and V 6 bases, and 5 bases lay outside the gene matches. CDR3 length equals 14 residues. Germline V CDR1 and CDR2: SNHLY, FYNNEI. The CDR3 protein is CASSQTSGRTEQYF. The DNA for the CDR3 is TGTGCCAGCAGCCAGACTAGCGGGAGGACCGAGCAGTACTTC.

The CDR3, as DNA: TGTGCCAGCAGTGAAAGAGCTGGACACTTTGTCGACACTGAAGCTTTCTTT. As protein: CASSERAGHFVDTEAFF. This chain uses TRBV6-1 with TRBJ1-1; a weak D match, TRBD1 (5 bases). This CDR3 comprises 17 residues. Germline-derived CDR1 and CDR2 are MNHNS and SASEGT. V lost 2 bases to trimming and J lost 3 bases, with 19 bases between them.

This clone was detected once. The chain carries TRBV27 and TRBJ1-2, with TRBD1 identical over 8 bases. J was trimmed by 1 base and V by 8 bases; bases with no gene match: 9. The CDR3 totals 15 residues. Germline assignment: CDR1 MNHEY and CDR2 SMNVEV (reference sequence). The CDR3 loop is CASRLGGQVNYGYTF. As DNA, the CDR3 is TGTGCCAGCCGACTGGGGGGACAGGTTAACTATGGCTACACCTTC.

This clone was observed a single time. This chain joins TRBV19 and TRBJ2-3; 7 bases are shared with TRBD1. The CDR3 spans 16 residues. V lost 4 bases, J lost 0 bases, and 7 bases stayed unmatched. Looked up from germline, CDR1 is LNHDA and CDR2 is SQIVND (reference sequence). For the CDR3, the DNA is TGTGCCAGTAGTACCAAAATCAGGGGGAGCACAGATACGCAGTATTTT. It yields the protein CASSTKIRGSTDTQYF.

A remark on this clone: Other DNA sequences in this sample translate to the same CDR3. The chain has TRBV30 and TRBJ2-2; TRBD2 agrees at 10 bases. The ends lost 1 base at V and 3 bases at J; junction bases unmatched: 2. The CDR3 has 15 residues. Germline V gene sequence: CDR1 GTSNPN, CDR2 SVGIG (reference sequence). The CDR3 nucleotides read TGTGCCTGGAGTGCGACTAGCGGGTACACCGGGGAGCTGTTTTTT. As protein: CAWSATSGYTGELFF.

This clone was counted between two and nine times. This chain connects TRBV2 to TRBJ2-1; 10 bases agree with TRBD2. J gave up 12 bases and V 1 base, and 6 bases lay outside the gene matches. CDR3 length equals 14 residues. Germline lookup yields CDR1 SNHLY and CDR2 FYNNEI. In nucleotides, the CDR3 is TGTGCCAGCAGTGAAGTCACTAGCGGGATCATGCAGTTCTTC. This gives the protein CASSEVTSGIMQFF.

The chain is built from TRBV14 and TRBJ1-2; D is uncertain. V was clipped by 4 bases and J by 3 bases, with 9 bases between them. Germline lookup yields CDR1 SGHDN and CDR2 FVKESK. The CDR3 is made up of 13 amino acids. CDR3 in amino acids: CASSPQEDYGYTF. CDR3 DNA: TGTGCCAGCAGCCCTCAGGAAGACTATGGCTACACCTTC.

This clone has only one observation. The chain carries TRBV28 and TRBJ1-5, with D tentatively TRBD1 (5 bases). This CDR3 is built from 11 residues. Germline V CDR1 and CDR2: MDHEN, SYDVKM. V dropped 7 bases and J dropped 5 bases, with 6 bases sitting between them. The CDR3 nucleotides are TGTGCCAGCAAACAGGATCAGCCCCAGCATTTT. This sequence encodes CASKQDQPQHF.

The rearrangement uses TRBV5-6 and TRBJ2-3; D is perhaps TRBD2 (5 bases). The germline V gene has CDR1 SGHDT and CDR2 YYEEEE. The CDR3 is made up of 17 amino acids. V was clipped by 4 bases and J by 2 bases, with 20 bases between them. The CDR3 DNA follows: TGTGCCAGCAGCCTCCCAACGAGCGGAACGAACACAGATACGCAGTATTTT. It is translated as CASSLPTSGTNTDTQYF.

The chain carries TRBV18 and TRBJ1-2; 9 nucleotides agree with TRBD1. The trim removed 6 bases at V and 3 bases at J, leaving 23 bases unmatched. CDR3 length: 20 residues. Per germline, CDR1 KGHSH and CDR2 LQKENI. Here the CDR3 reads CASSHRDLGTGLTSHYGYTF. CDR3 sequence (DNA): TGTGCCAGCTCGCATCGAGACCTCGGGACAGGGCTTACCAGCCACTATGGCTACACCTTC.

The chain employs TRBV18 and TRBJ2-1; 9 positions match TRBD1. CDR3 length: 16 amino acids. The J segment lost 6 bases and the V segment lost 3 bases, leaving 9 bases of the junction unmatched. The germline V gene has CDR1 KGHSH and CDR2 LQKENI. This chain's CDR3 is CASSPPTGGNGNEQFF. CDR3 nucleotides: TGTGCCAGCTCACCGCCGACAGGGGGGAATGGCAATGAGCAGTTCTTC.

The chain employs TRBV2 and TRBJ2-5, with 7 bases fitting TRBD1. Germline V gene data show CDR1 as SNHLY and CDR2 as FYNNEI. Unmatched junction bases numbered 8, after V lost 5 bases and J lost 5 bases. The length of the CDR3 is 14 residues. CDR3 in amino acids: CASSPQTGRETQYF. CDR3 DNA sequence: TGTGCCAGCAGTCCACAGACAGGGCGGGAGACCCAGTACTTC.

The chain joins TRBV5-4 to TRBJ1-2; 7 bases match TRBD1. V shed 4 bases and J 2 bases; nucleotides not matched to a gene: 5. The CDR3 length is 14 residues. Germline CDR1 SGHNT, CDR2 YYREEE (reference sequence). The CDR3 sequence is CASSIGTANYGYTF. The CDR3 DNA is TGTGCCAGCAGCATCGGGACAGCCAACTATGGCTACACCTTC.

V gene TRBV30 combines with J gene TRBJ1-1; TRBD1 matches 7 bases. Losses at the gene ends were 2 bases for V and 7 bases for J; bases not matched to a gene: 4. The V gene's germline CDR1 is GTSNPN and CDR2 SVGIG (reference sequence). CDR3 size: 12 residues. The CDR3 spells CAWSRRDSEAFF. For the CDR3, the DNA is TGTGCCTGGAGTCGGCGGGACAGTGAAGCTTTCTTT.

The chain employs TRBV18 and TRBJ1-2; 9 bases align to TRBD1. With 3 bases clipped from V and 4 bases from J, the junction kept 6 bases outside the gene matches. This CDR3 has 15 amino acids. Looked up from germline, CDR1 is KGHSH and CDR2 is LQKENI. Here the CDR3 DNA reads TGTGCCAGCTCACCGGGACAGGGTGGTGGCTATGGCTACACCTTC. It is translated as CASSPGQGGGYGYTF.

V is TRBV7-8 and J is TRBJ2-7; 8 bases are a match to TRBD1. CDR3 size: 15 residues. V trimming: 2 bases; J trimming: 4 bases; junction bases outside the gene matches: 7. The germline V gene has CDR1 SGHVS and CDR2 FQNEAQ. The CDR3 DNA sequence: TGTGCCAGCAGCTTATACGAGGGGGACAGGTACGAGCAGTACTTC. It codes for CASSLYEGDRYEQYF.

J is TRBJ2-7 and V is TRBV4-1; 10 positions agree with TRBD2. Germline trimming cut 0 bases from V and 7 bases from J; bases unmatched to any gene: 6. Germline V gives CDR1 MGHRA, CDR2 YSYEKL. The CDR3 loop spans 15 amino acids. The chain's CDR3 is CASSQDGLAGVEQYF. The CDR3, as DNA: TGCGCCAGCAGCCAAGATGGTCTAGCGGGAGTGGAGCAGTACTTC.

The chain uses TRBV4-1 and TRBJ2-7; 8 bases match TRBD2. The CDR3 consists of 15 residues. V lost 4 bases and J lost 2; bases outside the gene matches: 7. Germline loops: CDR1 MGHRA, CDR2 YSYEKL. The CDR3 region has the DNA TGCGCCAGCAGCCTTTTAGCGGGGCCCCCCTACGAGCAGTACTTC. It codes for CASSLLAGPPYEQYF.

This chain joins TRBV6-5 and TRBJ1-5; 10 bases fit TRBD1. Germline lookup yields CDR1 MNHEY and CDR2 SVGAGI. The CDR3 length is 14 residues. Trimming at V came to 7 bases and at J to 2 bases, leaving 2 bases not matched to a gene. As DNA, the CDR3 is TGTGCCAGCAACGGACAGGGGGGCAATCAGCCCCAGCATTTT. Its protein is CASNGQGGNQPQHF.

The CDR3: CASSPSPGHNSSGANVLTF. CDR3 bases: TGTGCCAGCAGCCCGTCACCGGGACACAACAGCTCTGGGGCCAACGTCCTGACTTTC. The chain is built from TRBV7-9 and TRBJ2-6, with D maybe TRBD1 (6 bases). Looked up from germline, CDR1 is SEHNR and CDR2 is FQNEAQ (reference sequence). The CDR3 runs 19 residues. Trimming left V 5 bases short and J 0 bases short, with 20 bases between.